Following are 24 T cell receptor beta chains from one sample sequenced in a study of cytomegalovirus exposure and HLA in healthy donors (dated by TCRdb to 2017 to 2019). The library came from the immunoSEQ multiplex PCR assay. For the multiplex PCR, a mixture combining 60 forward primers for TCR Vbeta segments and 13 reverse primers for TCR Jbeta segments was used. TCRdb re-hosts the immuneACCESS table, in-frame sequences only. Its copies lack some clones; in the studies checked, an unresolved V gene accounts for under half of them, and the cause for the rest is not known. Within this sample are about 90,000 clones, with approximately 84% of them counted one time only. The top ten hold 2.1% of the sample. The sequencing input was PBMCs. These receptors were obtained from a man between 18 and 29 years old in good health and CMV-seronegative.

The rearrangement links TRBV9 to TRBJ1-1; the match to TRBD1 covers 8 bases. The germline CDR1 and CDR2 sequences are SGDLS and YYNGEE. CDR3 size: 14 residues. With 3 bases clipped from V and 5 bases from J, the junction kept 6 bases outside the gene matches. The CDR3 nucleotides are TGTGCCAGCAGCGCAGGACAGGGATTAACTGAAGCTTTCTTT. Protein product: CASSAGQGLTEAFF.

This chain links TRBV9 with TRBJ1-1; D gene ambiguous. V lost 1 base and J lost 1, with 5 bases in between. The CDR3 sequence is 13 residues long. Germline values: CDR1 SGDLS, CDR2 YYNGEE. The CDR3 DNA sequence: TGTGCCAGCAGCGTATCGGGGAACACTGAAGCTTTCTTT. This encodes CASSVSGNTEAFF.

The chain couples TRBV11-2 to TRBJ1-4; no clear D. Germline V lookup: CDR1 SGHAT, CDR2 FQNNGV. This CDR3 is built from 11 residues. V was shortened by 5 bases and J by 5 bases, with 3 bases between the two germline ends. In DNA form, the CDR3 reads TGTGCCAGCAGCCTGAATGAAAAACTGTTTTTT. Protein: CASSLNEKLFF.

V usage is TRBV29-1 and J usage is TRBJ2-7, with 9 bases aligning to TRBD2. There are 13 residues in the CDR3. The junction had 7 bases not matched to a gene; V was cut back by 7 bases and J by 3 bases. From germline, CDR1 is SQVTM and CDR2 ANQGSEA. In DNA, the CDR3 is TGCAGCGCCGCCGGGACTAGCTTCTACGAGCAGTACTTC. This gives the protein CSAAGTSFYEQYF.

Concerning this clone: This same CDR3 is encoded by further DNA sequences in the sample. V usage is TRBV5-1 and J usage is TRBJ2-3; 8 nucleotides agree with TRBD2. V lost 5 bases and J lost 0; bases outside the gene matches: 2. The CDR3 sequence is 14 residues long. The germline V gene has CDR1 SGHRS and CDR2 YFSETQ. CDR3 nucleotides: TGCGCCAGCAGAACTAGCGGAAGCACAGATACGCAGTATTTT. This translates into CASRTSGSTDTQYF. The full variable domain, in which reference TRBV5-1 and TRBJ2-3 provide the parts outside the CDR3, is KAGVTQTPRYLIKTRGQQVTLSCSPISGHRSVSWYQQTPGQGLQFLFEYFSETQRNKGNFPGRFSGRQFSNSRSEMNVSTLELGDSALYLCASRTSGSTDTQYFGPGTRLTVL.

V is TRBV2 and J is TRBJ1-5; 10 nucleotides agree with TRBD1. In germline, CDR1 is SNHLY, CDR2 FYNNEI. The CDR3 runs 16 residues. The junction had 6 bases not matched to a gene; V was cut back by 6 bases and J by 1 base. CDR3 in amino acids: CASRYRQGASNQPQHF. The CDR3 nucleotides are TGTGCCAGCAGATACCGACAGGGGGCGAGCAATCAGCCCCAGCATTTT.

The V gene is TRBV19, the J gene TRBJ1-1, with D hard to call. With 6 bases removed from V and 7 bases from J, the gap between germline ends came to 12 bases. This CDR3 spans 12 amino acids. CDR1 LNHDA and CDR2 SQIVND come from the germline V gene (reference sequence). Written as DNA, the CDR3 is TGTGCCAGTAGGAGGGAAAAGGATGAAGCTTTCTTT. It yields the protein CASRREKDEAFF.

This sequence joins TRBV27 and TRBJ2-7; TRBD2 matches 9 bases. CDR1 MNHEY and CDR2 SMNVEV come from the germline V gene (reference sequence). This CDR3 has 14 residues. Germline trimming cut 6 bases from V and 6 bases from J; bases unmatched to any gene: 9. CDR3 residues: CASRPGLAYAEQYF. The DNA for the CDR3 is TGTGCCAGCAGACCGGGACTAGCATATGCCGAGCAGTACTTC.

The chain joins TRBV5-1 to TRBJ2-1; D possibly corresponds to TRBD1 (6 bases). Looked up from germline, CDR1 is SGHRS and CDR2 is YFSETQ. The CDR3 covers 15 residues. The V end was cut by 3 bases, the J end by 0 bases, with 10 bases between. The CDR3 sequence is CASSSRGSSYNEQFF. The CDR3 bases are TGCGCCAGCAGCTCGAGGGGGAGCTCCTACAATGAGCAGTTCTTC.

The chain recombines TRBV5-1 with TRBJ2-7; the match to TRBD2 covers 8 bases. Germline V gene lookup returns CDR1 SGHRS and CDR2 YFSETQ. This CDR3 is built from 13 residues. Trimming took 4 bases from V and 9 from J; bases not matched to a gene: 9. Here the CDR3 reads CASSPGGEAGQYF. The CDR3 bases are TGCGCCAGCAGCCCGGGGGGGGAAGCGGGGCAGTACTTC.

This chain uses TRBV5-1 with TRBJ1-2; D is undetermined. CDR3 length: 13 residues. Trimming cost V 0 bases and J 4 bases, with 7 bases left between them. Germline V gene lookup returns CDR1 SGHRS and CDR2 YFSETQ. CDR3: CASSLDGGYGYTF. DNA of the CDR3: TGCGCCAGCAGCTTGGACGGCGGCTATGGCTACACCTTC.

The chain recombines TRBV29-1 with TRBJ2-1; 14 bases are a match to TRBD2. The germline V gene has CDR1 SQVTM and CDR2 ANQGSEA. The CDR3 is 13 amino acids. J gave up 9 bases and V 6 bases, and 4 bases lay outside the gene matches. CDR3 in DNA: TGCAGCGTCGGGACTAGCGGGAGTGTTGAGCAGTTCTTC. Protein: CSVGTSGSVEQFF.

V is TRBV19 and J is TRBJ1-1; tentative D call: TRBD1 (5 bases). V dropped 7 bases and J dropped 2 bases, with 20 bases sitting between them. This CDR3 is 16 amino acids long. Germline-derived CDR1 and CDR2 are LNHDA and SQIVND (reference sequence). Here the CDR3 reads CASIMGGDLFNTEAFF. The CDR3 nucleotides read TGTGCCAGTATAATGGGCGGGGACCTATTTAACACTGAAGCTTTCTTT. The full variable domain, with the rest looked up from reference TRBV19 and TRBJ1-1, is DGGITQSPKYLFRKEGQNVTLSCEQNLNHDAMYWYRQDPGQGLRLIYYSQIVNDFQKGDIAEGYSVSREKKESFPLTVTSAQKNPTAFYLCASIMGGDLFNTEAFFGQGTRLTVV.

The chain employs TRBV6-1 and TRBJ2-2; 8 bases match TRBD1. This CDR3 is built from 14 residues. With 6 bases clipped from V and 2 bases from J, the junction kept 2 bases outside the gene matches. Germline values: CDR1 MNHNS, CDR2 SASEGT. CDR3 protein: CASRGTGNTGELFF. The CDR3 DNA reads as TGTGCCAGCAGAGGGACAGGTAACACCGGGGAGCTGTTTTTT.

This rearrangement joins TRBV5-4 to TRBJ1-2, with 8 nucleotides matching TRBD1. The ends lost 2 bases at V and 5 bases at J; junction bases unmatched: 5. The CDR3 has 14 residues. The germline V gene encodes CDR1 SGHNT and CDR2 YYREEE (reference sequence). CDR3 protein: CASSFRDRSYGYTF. Written as DNA, the CDR3 is TGTGCCAGCAGCTTTCGGGACAGGTCTTATGGCTACACCTTC.

The V call is TRBV4-2, the J call TRBJ1-3; maybe TRBD1 (6 bases). CDR1 is LGHNA and CDR2 is YNFKEQ in the germline V gene. Trimming removed 0 bases from V and 2 bases from J, with 14 bases in between. This CDR3 is built from 17 residues. As DNA, the CDR3 is TGTGCCAGCAGCCAAGATCGGCGGCAGGGGACTGGAAACACCATATATTTT. This translates into CASSQDRRQGTGNTIYF.

V and J are TRBV30 and TRBJ1-1; D is unresolved. Per germline, CDR1 GTSNPN and CDR2 SVGIG (reference sequence). The V and J ends lost 3 bases and 0 bases respectively, with 17 bases between them. CDR3 length: 16 amino acids. The CDR3 bases are TGTGCCTGGAGGCATCTCGGAGGCATGATGAACACTGAAGCTTTCTTT. It yields the protein CAWRHLGGMMNTEAFF.

The V and J genes are TRBV5-4 and TRBJ2-3; possibly TRBD2 for D (7 bases). CDR1 is SGHNT, CDR2 YYREEE, per germline (reference sequence). The CDR3 covers 16 residues. Trimming removed 1 base from V and 2 bases from J, with 14 bases in between. DNA for the CDR3: TGTGCCAGCAGCTTGAGGGGGACTACATACACAGATACGCAGTATTTT. Its translation: CASSLRGTTYTDTQYF.

V and J are TRBV14 and TRBJ2-7; D is unresolved. Trimming cost V 4 bases and J 0 bases, with 4 bases left between them. The CDR3 is made up of 12 amino acids. CDR1 and CDR2 from the germline V gene are SGHDN and FVKESK. The CDR3 protein is CASSPFSYEQYF. DNA for the CDR3: TGTGCCAGCAGCCCGTTCTCCTACGAGCAGTACTTC. The complete variable domain, with remaining parts taken from reference TRBV14 and TRBJ2-7, reads EAGVTQFPSHSVIEKGQTVTLRCDPISGHDNLYWYRRVMGKEIKFLLHFVKESKQDESGMPNNRFLAERTGGTYSTLKVQPAELEDSGVYFCASSPFSYEQYFGPGTRLTVT.

The chain combines TRBV19 with TRBJ2-3; 9 bases agree with TRBD2. V lost 6 bases and J lost 0; bases outside the gene matches: 7. In germline, CDR1 is LNHDA, CDR2 SQIVND (reference sequence). The CDR3 contains 16 residues. Here the CDR3 DNA reads TGTGCCAGTAGCCTAGCGGGACCGTCTAGCACAGATACGCAGTATTTT. Amino acid sequence: CASSLAGPSSTDTQYF.

This sequence joins TRBV28 and TRBJ2-1; 10 bases match TRBD2. V dropped 5 bases and J dropped 8; count of bases not matched to a gene: 21. CDR1 MDHEN and CDR2 SYDVKM come from the germline V gene. This CDR3 is 19 amino acids long. The CDR3 bases are TGTGCCAGCAGTGACGGGCTAGCGGGAGTGGGCCATCATGTGTATGAGCAGTTCTTC. Translating it yields CASSDGLAGVGHHVYEQFF.

The rearrangement uses TRBV28 and TRBJ2-6; 9 nucleotides line up with TRBD2. In germline, CDR1 is MDHEN, CDR2 SYDVKM. There are 17 residues in the CDR3. Trimming at V came to 5 bases and at J to 2 bases, leaving 7 bases not matched to a gene. The CDR3 loop reads CASSPSRGGPGANVLTF. The CDR3 DNA reads TGTGCCAGCAGTCCTTCGCGGGGGGGCCCTGGGGCCAACGTCCTGACTTTC.

The table lists this clone with a few counts. This rearrangement joins TRBV7-3 to TRBJ2-7; perhaps TRBD1 as D (6 bases). The germline V gene encodes CDR1 SGHTA and CDR2 FQGTGA. Deletions cut 5 bases from V and 4 bases from J, with 12 bases between. The CDR3 is made up of 13 amino acids. The chain's CDR3 is CASSLGGVYEQYF. Here the CDR3 DNA reads TGTGCCAGCAGCCTAGGGGGTGTTTACGAGCAGTACTTC.

This sequence joins TRBV5-5 and TRBJ1-1; D might be TRBD1 (5 bases). V was cut by 4 bases and J by 1 base, with 8 bases left in between. Germline V CDR1 and CDR2: SGHKS, YYEKEE (reference sequence). The CDR3 is 13 residues long. The CDR3 sequence: CASSPTGNTEAFF. In nucleotides, the CDR3 is TGTGCCAGCAGCCCTACAGGGAACACTGAAGCTTTCTTT.